Following are 10 T cell receptor beta chains from one sample sequenced in a study of OX40 agonist ivuxolimab in advanced cancers. Data came from immunoSEQ multiplex PCR; TCRdb stores just in-frame clones and leaves some out. The table includes around 80,000 clones, around 87% detected once. The sequenced sample was CD4+ or CD8+ T cells sorted from blood, obtained in a trial of the OX40 agonist ivuxolimab. The origin of the receptors is an adult with an advanced solid tumor such as melanoma, head and neck, liver or kidney cancer.

The genes are TRBV6-6 and TRBJ1-5; D unclear. The germline V gene encodes CDR1 MNHNY and CDR2 SVGAGI (reference sequence). Trimming left V 6 bases short and J 4 bases short, with 10 bases between. The CDR3 is 13 amino acids. The CDR3 DNA follows: TGTGCCAGCAGCTACGACGGTAATCAGCCCCAGCATTTT. Translation: CASSYDGNQPQHF.

The genes are TRBV6-5 and TRBJ1-2, with unresolved D. V lost 8 bases to trimming and J lost 4 bases, with 8 bases between them. The V gene's germline CDR1 is MNHEY and CDR2 SVGAGI. The CDR3 has 11 amino acids. This CDR3 reads CASGDGYGYTF. The CDR3 DNA sequence: TGTGCCAGCGGGGATGGCTATGGCTACACCTTC.

CDR3 amino acids: CASSILQGARTGELFF. CDR3 sequence (DNA): TGTGCCAGTAGTATCCTACAGGGGGCTCGGACCGGGGAGCTGTTTTTT. The chain couples TRBV19 to TRBJ2-2, with 9 bases matching TRBD1. The CDR3 runs to 16 residues. Germline V gene data show CDR1 as LNHDA and CDR2 as SQIVND (reference sequence). With 3 bases clipped from V and 5 bases from J, the junction kept 7 bases outside the gene matches.

This chain uses TRBV30 with TRBJ2-7; D is uncertain. The V gene's germline CDR1 is GTSNPN and CDR2 SVGIG (reference sequence). The V end was cut by 0 bases, the J end by 3 bases, with 9 bases between. The CDR3 has 13 residues. The CDR3 bases are TGTGCCTGGAGTGTAGGGTCTTTCTACGAGCAGTACTTC. This sequence encodes CAWSVGSFYEQYF.

This sequence joins TRBV7-2 and TRBJ2-1; TRBD1 aligns across 12 bases. This CDR3 has 16 residues. Unmatched junction bases numbered 5, after V lost 5 bases and J lost 3 bases. From germline, CDR1 is SGHTA and CDR2 FQGNSA. The CDR3 nucleotides are TGTGCCAGCAGCACCGGGACAGGGGGCAACTACAATGAGCAGTTCTTC. Protein product: CASSTGTGGNYNEQFF.

The chain has TRBV6-6 and TRBJ1-5; a weak D match, TRBD1 (5 bases). Trimming removed 4 bases from V and 5 bases from J, with 15 bases in between. Germline CDR1 is MNHNY and CDR2 is SVGAGI (reference sequence). The CDR3 is 15 amino acids. DNA for the CDR3: TGTGCCAGCAGTTTCCGGGGGTCCCACGATCAGCCCCAGCATTTT. Its translation: CASSFRGSHDQPQHF.

V is TRBV7-3 and J is TRBJ2-6; tentatively, D is TRBD2 (5 bases). In germline, CDR1 is SGHTA, CDR2 FQGTGA. This CDR3 has 15 residues. With 3 bases removed from V and 4 bases from J, the gap between germline ends came to 10 bases. The CDR3 DNA sequence: TGTGCCAGCAGCTTCGGGGAGTCCGGGGCCAACGTCCTGACTTTC. Residues: CASSFGESGANVLTF.

This chain connects TRBV18 to TRBJ2-7, with 9 nucleotides matching TRBD1. V was clipped by 6 bases and J by 2 bases; unmatched bases: 8. Germline V gene lookup returns CDR1 KGHSH and CDR2 LQKENI. The CDR3 length is 15 residues. CDR3 DNA sequence: TGTGCCAGCTCCTTAGGACAGGGGAGGACCTACGAGCAGTACTTC. Protein product: CASSLGQGRTYEQYF.

The chain is built from TRBV23-1 and TRBJ2-7; D ambiguous. TRBV23-1 is assigned to the ORF class and has an uncertain function. V lost 1 base to trimming and J lost 3 bases, with 10 bases between them. The CDR3 sequence is 14 residues long. CDR3 DNA: TGCGCCAGCAGTCAATTCTTGGGATTCTACGAGCAGTACTTC. It specifies CASSQFLGFYEQYF.

This clone was seen a few times. The chain recombines TRBV7-5 with TRBJ2-3; the table's D call TRBD1 went unverified against the DNA. TRBV7-5 is reported as a pseudogene. CDR3 length: 16 residues. The CDR3 DNA reads TGTGCCAGAAGCTTAGCTTTCTTGGGCCAGGCAGATACGCAGTATTTT. The encoded protein is CARSLAFLGQADTQYF.